Each of the 30 T cell receptor beta chains below was sequenced from the same sample in a study of T-cell reconstitution after alpha-beta-depleted transplantation in children. The authors prepared the TCRbeta library with unique molecular identifiers. MiXCR, applied by TCRdb to the PCR reads, yields one record per CDR3 protein. The sample lists around 200,000 distinct CDR3 sequences; more than 6.5% were seen once. The sample was PBMCs from the stem cell graft donor, taken from the stem cell graft. These receptors were taken from a human donor who donated a stem cell graft to a child with Wiskott-Aldrich syndrome.

The CDR3 region is CASTSREETQYF. In DNA form, the CDR3 reads TGTGCCAGCACCAGTAGGGAAGAGACCCAGTACTTC. The V gene is TRBV7-9, the J gene TRBJ2-5; D uncertain. The CDR3 length is 12 residues. The V end lost 7 bases, the J end lost 3 bases, and 9 bases lay between the germline ends. Per germline, CDR1 SEHNR and CDR2 FQNEAQ (reference sequence). Full variable domain (missing parts from reference TRBV7-9 and TRBJ2-5): DTGVSQNPRHKITKRGQNVTFRCDPISEHNRLYWYRQTLGQGPEFLTYFQNEAQLEKSRLLSDRFSAERPKGSFSTLEIQRTEQGDSAMYLCASTSREETQYFGPGTRLLVL.

Ten or more counts support this clonotype. V usage is TRBV20-1 and J usage is TRBJ1-1, with TRBD1 matching 8 bases. There are 13 residues in the CDR3. CDR1 is DFQATT, CDR2 SNEGSKA, per germline (reference sequence). After removal of 3 bases from V and 4 bases from J, the junction contained 4 bases not matched to a gene. CDR3 in amino acids: CSARTGEGTEAFF. The CDR3 DNA sequence: TGCAGTGCTAGGACAGGGGAGGGCACTGAAGCTTTCTTT.

In this sample, this clonotype turned up a few times. J is TRBJ2-4 and V is TRBV14, with a tentative D call TRBD2 (5 bases). CDR1 and CDR2 from the germline V gene are SGHDN and FVKESK. The CDR3 totals 16 residues. Trimming took 1 base from V and 0 from J, leaving 10 bases between them. The CDR3 nucleotides read TGTGCCAGCAGCCAAGGAGGGAGTCTAGCCAAAAACATTCAGTACTTC. Translation: CASSQGGSLAKNIQYF.

The chain couples TRBV10-3 to TRBJ1-1; D possibly corresponds to TRBD1 (5 bases). CDR1 ENHRY and CDR2 SYGVKD come from the germline V gene. Trimming removed 3 bases at V and 4 bases at J, with 18 bases between. The CDR3 runs 16 residues. CDR3 nucleotide sequence: TGTGCCATCAGTGACTTCAGACGGGCTGGGGGCACTGAAGCTTTCTTT. This gives the protein CAISDFRRAGGTEAFF.

This clonotype was seen many times. The chain combines TRBV7-2 with TRBJ1-1, with 10 bases fitting TRBD1. Germline V gene data show CDR1 as SGHTA and CDR2 as FQGNSA. The CDR3 runs 17 residues. V gave up 2 bases and J gave up 1 base; unmatched junction bases: 7. CDR3 amino acids: CASSLWDRGWKNTEAFF. The CDR3 DNA reads as TGTGCCAGCAGCTTATGGGACAGGGGTTGGAAGAACACTGAAGCTTTCTTT. The whole variable domain, remainder taken from reference TRBV7-2 and TRBJ1-1, is GAGVSQSPSNKVTEKGKDVELRCDPISGHTALYWYRQSLGQGLEFLIYFQGNSAPDKSGLPSDRFSAERTGGSVSTLTIQRTQQEDSAVYLCASSLWDRGWKNTEAFFGQGTRLTVV.

The table lists this clonotype with many counts. CDR3 DNA sequence: TGTGCCAGCAGTGTGGGCATGATTGCTTTCTTT. Translation gives CASSVGMIAFF. This sequence joins TRBV2 and TRBJ1-1; D ambiguous. There are 11 residues in the CDR3. Germline V gene data show CDR1 as SNHLY and CDR2 as FYNNEI. V lost 4 bases and J 11 bases, leaving 11 bases between the germline ends.

This clonotype was detected ten times or more. The chain combines TRBV21-1 with TRBJ2-7; the table gives TRBD2 as D, unverified against the DNA. TRBV21-1 is an annotated pseudogene. This CDR3 contains 15 residues. The DNA of the CDR3 is TGTGCCAGCACCTCCCCTAGCGGGAGTTCCTACGAGCAGTACTTC. Translated, it gives CASTSPSGSSYEQYF.

J is TRBJ2-2 and V is TRBV2; the D is unclear. The V end was cut by 1 base, the J end by 4 bases, with 7 bases between. The germline gives CDR1 SNHLY, CDR2 FYNNEI. CDR3 length: 14 amino acids. The CDR3 region is CASSEVVSTGELFF. The CDR3 bases are TGTGCCAGCAGTGAAGTGGTTAGCACCGGGGAGCTGTTTTTT.

This clonotype was counted between two and nine times. V and J are TRBV12-3 or TRBV12-4 and TRBJ2-6, with D maybe TRBD2 (5 bases). CDR3 size: 17 residues. V gave up 6 bases and J gave up 0 bases, with 15 bases separating them. CDR3 nucleotide sequence: TGTGCCAGCAGGGCTGGCGGACTGAGCTCTGGGGCCAACGTCCTGACTTTC. This sequence encodes CASRAGGLSSGANVLTF.

This clonotype was counted many times. V is TRBV20-1 and J is TRBJ2-1; 12 positions match TRBD2. Germline CDR1 DFQATT, CDR2 SNEGSKA (reference sequence). The CDR3 is 13 amino acids. V gave up 5 bases and J gave up 11 bases; unmatched junction bases: 7. CDR3 sequence reads: CSAQTSGSRKQFF. As DNA, the CDR3 is TGCAGTGCTCAGACTAGCGGGAGTAGGAAGCAGTTCTTC.

The chain uses TRBV6-1 and TRBJ1-3; D is possibly TRBD1 (5 bases). The germline V gene encodes CDR1 MNHNS and CDR2 SASEGT. This CDR3 contains 16 residues. V was cut by 4 bases and J by 0 bases, with 13 bases left in between. The CDR3 bases are TGTGCCAGCAGTGCGGCAGGGATGGGCTCTGGAAACACCATATATTTT. It specifies CASSAAGMGSGNTIYF.

This clonotype was counted at least ten times. This chain links TRBV7-2 with TRBJ2-3; TRBD2 aligns across 7 bases. This CDR3 has 15 amino acids. Germline V gene sequence: CDR1 SGHTA, CDR2 FQGNSA. V was pared by 1 base and J by 4 bases, with 5 bases of the junction left unmatched. CDR3 DNA: TGTGCCAGCAGCTTAGATTGGGGGGGTTCAGATACGCAGTATTTT. This sequence encodes CASSLDWGGSDTQYF.

The chain recombines TRBV20-1 with TRBJ2-4; 10 nucleotides agree with TRBD2. V gave up 6 bases and J gave up 2 bases; unmatched junction bases: 13. The CDR3 has 17 residues. The germline CDR1 and CDR2 sequences are DFQATT and SNEGSKA (reference sequence). This CDR3 is CSAIAGGGDGPKNIQYF. CDR3 bases: TGCAGTGCGATAGCGGGAGGTGGGGACGGGCCCAAAAACATTCAGTACTTC.

This clonotype appeared many times. This chain joins TRBV7-2 and TRBJ2-1; 8 nucleotides match TRBD2. Germline assignment: CDR1 SGHTA and CDR2 FQGNSA. The CDR3 contains 16 residues. V lost 1 base and J lost 4; bases outside the gene matches: 6. Written as DNA, the CDR3 is TGTGCCAGCAGCTTAGTTAGCGGGAACATTTACAATGAGCAGTTCTTC. Its translation: CASSLVSGNIYNEQFF. The whole variable domain, filled in from reference TRBV7-2 and TRBJ2-1, reads GAGVSQSPSNKVTEKGKDVELRCDPISGHTALYWYRQSLGQGLEFLIYFQGNSAPDKSGLPSDRFSAERTGGSVSTLTIQRTQQEDSAVYLCASSLVSGNIYNEQFFGPGTRLTVL.

The chain links TRBV12-3 or TRBV12-4 to TRBJ1-5, with D possibly being TRBD1 (5 bases). CDR3 length: 14 residues. V lost 1 base to trimming and J lost 9 bases, with 13 bases between them. The CDR3 DNA reads TGTGCCAGCAGTTTAGGACAGATGCCTTCGCCCCAGCATTTT. This codes for CASSLGQMPSPQHF.

At least ten counts were recorded for this clonotype. This chain uses TRBV29-1 with TRBJ2-3; D possibly uses TRBD1 or TRBD2 (5 bases each). Trimming cost V 3 bases and J 0 bases, with 10 bases left between them. The CDR3 has 14 amino acids. The germline V gene has CDR1 SQVTM and CDR2 ANQGSEA. CDR3 nucleotide sequence: TGCAGCGTTGAGGGACGGAAAAGCACAGATACGCAGTATTTT. It yields the protein CSVEGRKSTDTQYF.

The CDR3 DNA is TGTGCCAGCAGTGCAGGACTAGCGAGCTACGAGCAGTACTTC. This codes for CASSAGLASYEQYF. The chain has TRBV7-9 and TRBJ2-7; 9 nucleotides line up with TRBD2. The CDR3 is made up of 14 amino acids. Looked up from germline, CDR1 is SEHNR and CDR2 is FQNEAQ (reference sequence). V trimming: 6 bases; J trimming: 3 bases; junction bases outside the gene matches: 6.

This clonotype was counted many times. DNA of the CDR3: TGTGCCAGCAGTTACGGAGGGCCCTTTAAAGCTTTCTTT. Its translation: CASSYGGPFKAFF. The V call is TRBV6-5, the J call TRBJ1-1; D gene unclear. The CDR3 consists of 13 residues. V lost 2 bases, J lost 9 bases, and 13 bases lay in between. Germline CDR1 is MNHEY and CDR2 is SVGAGI.

This chain uses TRBV7-2 with TRBJ2-7, with D possibly matching TRBD2 (5 bases). This CDR3 has 13 amino acids. Per the germline V gene, CDR1 is SGHTA and CDR2 is FQGNSA. Trimming took 8 bases from V and 5 from J, leaving 16 bases between them. This CDR3 is CASVRTFGDEQYF. CDR3 DNA: TGTGCCAGCGTTAGGACGTTCGGGGACGAGCAGTACTTC. Complete variable domain (other parts from reference TRBV7-2 and TRBJ2-7): GAGVSQSPSNKVTEKGKDVELRCDPISGHTALYWYRQSLGQGLEFLIYFQGNSAPDKSGLPSDRFSAERTGGSVSTLTIQRTQQEDSAVYLCASVRTFGDEQYFGPGTRLTVT.

This clonotype was seen at least ten times. The rearrangement uses TRBV18 and TRBJ1-1, with TRBD1 matching 11 bases. The germline V gene has CDR1 KGHSH and CDR2 LQKENI. This CDR3 has 17 amino acids. The V and J ends lost 3 bases and 4 bases, in that order; junction bases with no gene match: 10. CDR3 protein: CASSPERTGGWGTEAFF. The CDR3 nucleotides read TGTGCCAGCTCACCCGAAAGGACAGGGGGCTGGGGCACTGAAGCTTTCTTT.

In its sample, this clonotype was seen a few times. This sequence joins TRBV5-1 and TRBJ2-3; tentatively, D is TRBD1 or TRBD2 (7 bases each). Germline V gene sequence: CDR1 SGHRS, CDR2 YFSETQ. V lost 2 bases and J 6 bases, leaving 13 bases between the germline ends. The CDR3 runs to 14 residues. CDR3 bases: TGCGCCAGCAGCTTCAACAGGGGAGGGGATACGCAGTATTTT. Translated, it gives CASSFNRGGDTQYF.

This clonotype has more than one count but fewer than ten. The chain is built from TRBV11-1 and TRBJ2-1; TRBD2 matches 16 bases. Per germline, CDR1 SGHAT and CDR2 FQDESV (reference sequence). CDR3 length: 18 amino acids. V was clipped by 5 bases and J by 3 bases; unmatched bases: 7. The CDR3 DNA is TGTGCCAGCAGCCTCGGGACTAGCGGGAGGGCCGTCTACAATGAGCAGTTCTTC. Translated: CASSLGTSGRAVYNEQFF.

Many counts were recorded for this clonotype. The rearrangement links TRBV11-2 to TRBJ1-1, with 9 bases fitting TRBD1. The V and J ends lost 5 bases and 3 bases, in that order; junction bases with no gene match: 7. In germline, CDR1 is SGHAT, CDR2 FQNNGV. The CDR3 is made up of 15 amino acids. The CDR3 DNA sequence: TGTGCCAGCAGCACCTGGACAGGGGTAGACACTGAAGCTTTCTTT. Residues: CASSTWTGVDTEAFF.

The rearrangement joins TRBV6-5 to TRBJ2-2; 7 nucleotides agree with TRBD2. Trimming at V came to 5 bases and at J to 1 base, leaving 7 bases not matched to a gene. The CDR3 runs to 16 residues. Germline values: CDR1 MNHEY, CDR2 SVGAGI. In nucleotides, the CDR3 is TGTGCCAGCAGTCTGACTAGCAGGAGGAACACCGGGGAGCTGTTTTTT. It is translated as CASSLTSRRNTGELFF.

This chain connects TRBV28 to TRBJ1-5; possibly TRBD1 for D (6 bases). Between the trimmed V and J ends, which lost 5 bases and 2 bases, there was a span of 13 bases. CDR1 is MDHEN and CDR2 is SYDVKM in the germline V gene. The CDR3 covers 15 residues. This chain's CDR3 is CASSKTGSRNQPQHF. The CDR3 nucleotides read TGTGCCAGCAGTAAAACAGGGAGTCGCAATCAGCCCCAGCATTTT.

This clonotype was detected only a few times. The gene calls are TRBV29-1 and TRBJ1-5; 9 bases align to TRBD1. The CDR3 is 13 residues long. V lost 7 bases, J lost 7 bases, and 8 bases stayed unmatched. CDR1 is SQVTM and CDR2 is ANQGSEA in the germline V gene. The CDR3 sequence: CSGGTGREQPQHF. Here the CDR3 DNA reads TGCAGCGGCGGGACAGGGAGGGAACAGCCCCAGCATTTT.

The chain carries TRBV11-3 and TRBJ2-7; 10 nucleotides line up with TRBD1. V shed 3 bases, J shed 3 bases, and the junction held 5 bases outside the gene matches. The CDR3 covers 15 residues. Germline lookup yields CDR1 SGHNT and CDR2 YENEEA. The CDR3 spells CASSLGTGAIYEQYF. CDR3 nucleotides: TGTGCCAGCAGCTTGGGGACAGGGGCGATCTACGAGCAGTACTTC.

This clonotype has at least ten counts. Here the CDR3 reads CASSVGVAGELFF. For the CDR3, the DNA is TGTGCCAGCAGTGTTGGGGTCGCCGGGGAGCTGTTTTTT. This rearrangement joins TRBV6-1 to TRBJ2-2; D is undetermined. The germline V gene encodes CDR1 MNHNS and CDR2 SASEGT. V lost 4 bases and J lost 6, with 9 bases in between. This CDR3 comprises 13 residues.

This clonotype has at least ten counts. The chain has TRBV6-2 or TRBV6-3 and TRBJ2-1; no definite D call. The CDR3 has 13 residues. Per germline, CDR1 MNHEY and CDR2 SVGEGT. V was pared by 7 bases and J by 0 bases, with 7 bases between. The CDR3 nucleotides are TGTGCCAGCACTCTGGGCTCCTACAATGAGCAGTTCTTC. Translated, it gives CASTLGSYNEQFF.

Only a few counts were recorded for this clonotype. The V gene is TRBV6-2 or TRBV6-3, the J gene TRBJ1-1, with D possibly matching TRBD1 (5 bases). In germline, CDR1 is MNHEY, CDR2 SVGEGT. With 7 bases removed from V and 3 bases from J, the gap between germline ends came to 15 bases. The CDR3 contains 14 residues. For the CDR3, the DNA is TGTGCCAGCATCCGGGCCGGGGGATACACTGAAGCTTTCTTT. Protein: CASIRAGGYTEAFF.